One T cell receptor beta chain is described in this entry. Its antigen remains unknown. These data come from a study of shared clonotypes between healthy human individuals. Findings and caveats of the study: The study found about 5% of naive CD4 clonotypes shared across four donors. Specimens sampled were limited to blood, with tissue repertoires likely differing.

In the authors' methods: There were no quality scores in the junction-only immunoSEQ sequences, so filtering differed. Libraries were prepared by immunoSEQ multiplex PCR; TCRdb keeps only in-frame clonotypes and omits some of them. Clone size and the V and J calls come from that table; the DNA yielded D and trimming. The table lists 1,100,000 or so clones, around three quarters of them singletons. Memory CD4+ cells were the fraction left after CD45RA+ naive selection. CDR1 MNHEY and CDR2 SMNVEV come from the germline V gene (reference sequence). The germline V and J ends were trimmed by 1 base and 1 base, with 9 bases remaining between them. The CDR3 is 15 amino acids.

The sequence derives from a man younger than 35 in good health. Some clones in this sample may be carry-over from other donors' samples. Sample: memory CD4+ T cells from PBMCs. The subset was: CD45RA-negative fraction. The chain recombines TRBV27 with TRBJ2-3, with D possibly being TRBD1 or TRBD2 (5 bases each). The DNA for the CDR3 is TGTGCCAGCAGTTTATTTGGGGGAGGCACAGATACGCAGTATTTT. Translated, it gives CASSLFGGGTDTQYF.